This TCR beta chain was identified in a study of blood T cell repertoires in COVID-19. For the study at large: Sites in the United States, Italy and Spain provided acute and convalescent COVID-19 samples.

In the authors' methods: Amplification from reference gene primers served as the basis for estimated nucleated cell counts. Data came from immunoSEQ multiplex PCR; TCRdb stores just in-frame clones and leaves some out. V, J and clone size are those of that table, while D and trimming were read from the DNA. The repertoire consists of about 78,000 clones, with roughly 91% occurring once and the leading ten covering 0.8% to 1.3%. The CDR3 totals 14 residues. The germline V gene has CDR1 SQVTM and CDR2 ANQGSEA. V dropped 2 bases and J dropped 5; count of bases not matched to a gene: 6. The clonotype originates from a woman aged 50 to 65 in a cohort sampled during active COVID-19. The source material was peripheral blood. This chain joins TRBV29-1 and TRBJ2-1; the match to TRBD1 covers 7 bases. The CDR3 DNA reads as TGCAGCGTTGAAAGGGGGCGAATTGACAATGAGCAGTTCTTC. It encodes CSVERGRIDNEQFF.